The sequence of this T cell receptor (beta chain) was determined in a study of technical replicates of blood from several donors. Method: immunoSEQ multiplex PCR; TCRdb's copy keeps in-frame clones and lacks some. The sample lists roughly 48,000 clones, roughly 92% occurring once. The source of this sequence is a human donor in good health. Some clones in this sample may be carry-over from other donors' samples. The sample consisted of PBMCs.

Here the CDR3 DNA reads TGTGCCAGCAAAAACCGGGACAGAAATTCACCCCTCCACTTT. Protein product: CASKNRDRNSPLHF. The chain recombines TRBV6-6 with TRBJ1-6; TRBD1 aligns across 7 bases. The CDR3 totals 14 residues. V was pared by 7 bases and J by 7 bases, with 7 bases of the junction left unmatched. Germline V CDR1 and CDR2: MNHNY, SVGAGI (reference sequence).